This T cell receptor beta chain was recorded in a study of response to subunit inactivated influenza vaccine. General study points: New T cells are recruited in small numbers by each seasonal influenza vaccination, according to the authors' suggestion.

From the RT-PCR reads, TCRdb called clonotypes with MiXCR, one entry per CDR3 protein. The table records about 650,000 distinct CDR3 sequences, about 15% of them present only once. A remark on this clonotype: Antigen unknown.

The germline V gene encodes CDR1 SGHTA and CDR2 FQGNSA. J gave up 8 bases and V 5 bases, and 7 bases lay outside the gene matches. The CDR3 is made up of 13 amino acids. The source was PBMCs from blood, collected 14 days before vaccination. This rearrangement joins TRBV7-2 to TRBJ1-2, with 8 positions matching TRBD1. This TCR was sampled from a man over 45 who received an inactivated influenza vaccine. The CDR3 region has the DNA TGTGCCAGCAGCCCTGACAGGGGTTGGGGCTACACCTTC. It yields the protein CASSPDRGWGYTF.